Presented here are 8 T cell receptor beta chains from one specimen sequenced in a study of early T cells in non-severe SARS-CoV-2 infection. TCRdb used MiXCR to reprocess the 5' RACE reads, holding one entry per CDR3 protein. The sample contains 60,000 or so distinct CDR3 sequences, approximately 12% of which appear only once. The sequenced material came from whole blood. The receptor source for this set is an adult who was a healthcare worker with PCR-confirmed SARS-CoV-2 infection or an uninfected control (not recorded which).

The chain links TRBV3-1 to TRBJ1-1; D unclear. The CDR3 is 15 amino acids. Looked up from germline, CDR1 is LGHDT and CDR2 is YNNKEL (reference sequence). Trimming removed 5 bases from V and 1 base from J, with 14 bases in between. As DNA, the CDR3 is TGTGCCAGCAGCAAAGGTGCAGAGACGAACACTGAAGCTTTCTTT. Protein sequence: CASSKGAETNTEAFF.

The table lists this clonotype with many counts. The chain uses TRBV19 and TRBJ2-3; possibly TRBD2 for D (5 bases). Germline values: CDR1 LNHDA, CDR2 SQIVND (reference sequence). V lost 6 bases, J lost 0 bases, and 10 bases lay in between. The CDR3 length is 14 residues. CDR3 sequence reads: CASSVGRSTDTQYF. CDR3 bases: TGTGCCAGTAGCGTGGGGAGAAGCACAGATACGCAGTATTTT.

This clonotype was seen ten or more times. The chain combines TRBV12-3 or TRBV12-4 with TRBJ1-5; a weak D match, TRBD1 (6 bases). The germline V and J ends were trimmed by 1 base and 8 bases, with 15 bases remaining between them. The CDR3 consists of 15 residues. CDR3: CASSLGGAWVEPQHF. Written as DNA, the CDR3 is TGTGCCAGCAGTTTAGGGGGGGCGTGGGTGGAGCCCCAGCATTTT.

The V gene is TRBV25-1, the J gene TRBJ2-1; D possibly matches TRBD1 or TRBD2 (5 bases each). Per the germline V gene, CDR1 is MGHDK and CDR2 is SYGVNS. V was cut by 4 bases and J by 10 bases, with 17 bases left in between. The CDR3 is made up of 14 amino acids. For the CDR3, the DNA is TGTGCCAGCAGTGGGGATAGAGGGACGGGGGAGCAGTTCTTC. As protein: CASSGDRGTGEQFF.

This clonotype was seen at least ten times. This chain connects TRBV20-1 to TRBJ2-7; 7 bases align to TRBD1. Germline loops: CDR1 DFQATT, CDR2 SNEGSKA (reference sequence). The CDR3 covers 13 residues. The V segment lost 5 bases and the J segment 0 bases; nucleotides outside the gene matches: 4. DNA for the CDR3: TGCAGTGCTCAGAGGGGGCCCTCCTACGAGCAGTACTTC. This gives the protein CSAQRGPSYEQYF.

The rearrangement links TRBV28 to TRBJ1-6, with TRBD1 matching over 9 bases. The CDR3 loop spans 13 amino acids. The V gene's germline CDR1 is MDHEN and CDR2 SYDVKM. After removal of 7 bases from V and 10 bases from J, the junction contained 5 bases not matched to a gene. The CDR3 DNA follows: TGTGCCAGCACCTCGACAGGGGGGTCACCCCTCCACTTT. The encoded protein is CASTSTGGSPLHF.

V is TRBV29-1 and J is TRBJ2-5, with 8 bases that match TRBD2. This CDR3 is built from 13 residues. After removal of 6 bases from V and 5 bases from J, the junction contained 8 bases not matched to a gene. CDR1 SQVTM and CDR2 ANQGSEA come from the germline V gene. DNA of the CDR3: TGCAGCGTAACCGGGAGGGCCGTGGAGACCCAGTACTTC. Translation: CSVTGRAVETQYF.

This sequence joins TRBV12-5 and TRBJ1-5; D unclear. With 0 bases removed from V and 5 bases from J, the gap between germline ends came to 8 bases. Per the germline V gene, CDR1 is LGHNT and CDR2 is FRNRAP. The CDR3 is made up of 14 amino acids. CDR3 in DNA: TGTGCTAGTGGTTTGGTTCGGGGATATCAGCCCCAGCATTTT. Translation: CASGLVRGYQPQHF. Filled out from reference TRBV12-5 and TRBJ1-5, the complete variable domain reads DARVTQTPRHKVTEMGQEVTMRCQPILGHNTVFWYRQTMMQGLELLAYFRNRAPLDDSGMPKDRFSAEMPDATLATLKIQPSEPRDSAVYFCASGLVRGYQPQHFGDGTRLSIL.